This TCR beta chain was profiled in a study of PD-L1 blockade in urothelial cancer listed by TCRdb under 2017. For context, the study as a whole: Therapy was started in about 2014 for all patients, and atezolizumab 1,200 mg was administered intravenously every 3 weeks. Durable clinical benefit was achieved by nine patients but not by the remaining 20. In the same patients, whole exome sequencing and RNA sequencing of pretreatment tumors were performed in addition to TCR sequencing. Pretreatment blood TCR-seq was available for about 30 patients, at least one posttreatment blood collection was obtained for 25 or so patients, and tumor TCR-seq was available for 25 or so patients. Patients had an ECOG performance status of 0 or 1 and had received between 0 and 3 prior chemotherapy regimens. Durable clinical benefit meant progression-free survival longer than 6 months, and TCR features were also tested against progression-free and overall survival. Twenty-five of 29 patients were identified as males with urothelial cancer of bladder origin, and a prior smoking history was reported by 18 of 29 patients. Blood samples were analyzed at two time points: 3 weeks after treatment start (second dose) and 6 weeks after treatment start. The study, an exploratory multi-omic analysis, examined somatic, immune and clinical correlates of response to PD-L1 blockade with atezolizumab in urothelial cancer. Blood samples yielded a median of roughly 140,000 T cells and 65,000 to 95,000 unique TCRs, with median clonality approximately 0.08. Pretreatment tumor samples, along with matched peripheral blood serially collected before and after atezolizumab treatment, were subjected to TCR sequencing. General findings and caveats noted by the study authors: A pretreatment peripheral blood TCR clonality below the median was linked to improved progression-free and overall survival. Because the sample size was small (n ≈ 29) and many of the analyses were exploratory, the results are meant to be hypothesis-generating. Among patients with durable benefit, tumor-associated TCR clones showed greater expansion in peripheral blood 3 weeks after treatment started (n = 22, p = 0.022).

Notes on this clone: No cognate antigen has been identified for it. The record has no base qualities; no much larger clone is one base away.

The sample's time point label, decoded: peripheral blood 6 weeks after treatment start. A total of some 30 patients with locally advanced or metastatic urothelial carcinoma, treated at Memorial Sloan Kettering on a trial protocol, made up the cohort. Peripheral blood mononuclear cells were collected pretreatment and during treatment, with between 1 and 8 total time points per patient. The Qiagen DNeasy Blood extraction kit was used to purify genomic DNA from total PBMCs and tumor samples. PBMCs were collected pretreatment and during treatment, and were isolated and stored as previously described. Synthetic TCR analog templates were spiked into each PCR to estimate absolute template abundance from read counts. Using the immunoSEQ assay, TCRbeta CDR3 regions were amplified from genomic DNA with bias-controlled V and J gene primers. Rearranged TCRbeta segments were sequenced at approximately 20X coverage. From the authors' description of their analysis: Clustering was used to correct sequencing errors, and CDR3s were annotated against IMGT so that V, D and J genes could be assigned. Only productive TCRbeta rearrangements were used in downstream analyses, excluding out-of-frame or stop-codon sequences. To compute clonality, Shannon entropy was normalized by the log of the number of unique productive sequences and then subtracted from one. Clones differing between time points or between blood and tumor were identified using Fisher's exact test with Benjamini-Hochberg correction, with an adjusted p below 0.01 applied as the threshold. TCRdb retrieved this table from immuneACCESS and kept in-frame rearrangements only. Not all clones are present; in checked studies, unresolved V genes account for under half, and no reason is known for the remainder. That table gives V, J and clone size, and the DNA gave D and trimming. For this sample there are tens of thousands of clones; 70% to 90% appear just once. The biggest ten clones account for roughly 24% of the sample.

The germline V gene supplies CDR1 SQVTM and CDR2 ANQGSEA. There are 13 amino acids in the CDR3, from cysteine to phenylalanine inclusive. Only CDR3 DNA remains: 39 bases, in frame from the first base. V has 5 bases trimmed and J has 6 bases trimmed; junction bases matching no gene number 5. In this chain, TRBV29-1 is recombined with TRBJ2-7; TRBD2 fits 12 bases in the junction. This clonotype originated in a man in his 60s with urothelial cancer. The source was PBMCs, collected around atezolizumab (anti-PD-L1) treatment. The CDR3 region reads CSVSSGRAPEQYF. DNA sequence: TGCAGCGTTTCTAGCGGGAGGGCCCCCGAGCAGTACTTC.